This T cell receptor (beta chain) is from a study of T cell clonotyping in hematopoietic cell transplantation. Libraries were prepared by immunoSEQ multiplex PCR; TCRdb keeps only in-frame clonotypes and omits some of them. There are more than 65,000 clones in the sample; approximately 94% occur only once, and roughly 1.7% lies in the top ten. This clone was seen only once. The CDR3 runs to 18 residues. Germline V lookup: CDR1 LGHNA, CDR2 YSLEER. The J segment lost 1 base and the V segment lost 3 bases, leaving 6 bases of the junction unmatched. This sequence originates from a man in his fifties or sixties in good health. Some clones in this sample may be carry-over from other donors' samples. Sequencing was performed on peripheral blood mononuclear cells. The chain couples TRBV4-3 to TRBJ2-2; 12 nucleotides line up with TRBD2. The CDR3 DNA sequence: TGCGCCAGCAGCCAGGGACTAGCGGGTCCCAAGAACACCGGGGAGCTGTTTTTT. Translated, it gives CASSQGLAGPKNTGELFF.